This T cell receptor beta chain was observed in a study of T cells in Graves' hyperthyroidism and ophthalmopathy. Hyperthyroidism of Graves' type that showed no ophthalmopathy progression within 18 months was stable. Fresh peripheral blood, 7.5 to 10 ml, yielded the PBMCs. Study-wide results and limits: Classification by a 13 V-J model distinguished ophthalmopathy from stable hyperthyroidism.

It was RNA transcripts that yielded the amplified TCR beta CDR3 regions. First-round RT-PCR of the TCR CDR3 relied on the HTBI primer set. TCRdb reprocessed the multiplex PCR reads via MiXCR and lists one record per CDR3 protein. Found here are roughly 740,000 distinct CDR3 sequences, about 17% of them singletons; the top ten hold under 10%. V lost 0 bases, J lost 4 bases, and 5 bases stayed unmatched. CDR1 DFQATT and CDR2 SNEGSKA come from the germline V gene (reference sequence). There are 14 residues in the CDR3. About this clonotype: Its target is not known.

The sequence derives from a man between 18 and 35 years old with Graves' hyperthyroidism. The J gene is TRBJ2-7, the V gene TRBV20-1; 8 bases are shared with TRBD2. Sequencing was carried out using blood. The CDR3 DNA is TGCAGTGCTAGAGACCGGACTAGCAGATACGAGCAGTACTTC. As protein: CSARDRTSRYEQYF.